A single sample is the source of the 30 T cell receptor beta chains below, sequenced in a study of shared clonotypes between healthy human individuals. Using immunoSEQ multiplex PCR, the repertoire was profiled, and TCRdb retains in-frame clones only, with some absent. In the table there are 1,400,000 or so clones, just under 99% of which are singletons. The sample taken for sequencing was naive CD4+ T cells sorted from blood. The subset is: CD45RA+ positively selected. All receptors derive from a man aged 25 to 45 in good health.

The count of this clone is one. J is TRBJ2-5 and V is TRBV2, with TRBD2 matching 13 bases. The trim removed 6 bases at V and 2 bases at J, leaving 15 bases unmatched. This CDR3 comprises 19 residues. Germline V CDR1 and CDR2: SNHLY, FYNNEI. CDR3 protein: CASSGSGTSGILGQETQYF. In DNA form, the CDR3 reads TGTGCCAGCAGCGGATCCGGGACTAGCGGGATACTTGGGCAAGAGACCCAGTACTTC.

V usage is TRBV2 and J usage is TRBJ2-1, with no clear D. CDR1 and CDR2 (germline): SNHLY, FYNNEI. Trimming took 6 bases from V and 11 from J, leaving 8 bases between them. The CDR3 contains 10 residues. The CDR3 reads CASRLGQQFF. In nucleotides, the CDR3 is TGTGCCAGCAGGCTGGGCCAGCAGTTCTTC.

The chain uses TRBV7-6 and TRBJ2-2; a possible D gene is TRBD1 (5 bases). The CDR3 covers 16 residues. The germline CDR1 and CDR2 sequences are SGHVS and FNYEAQ. With 1 base removed from V and 5 bases from J, the gap between germline ends came to 14 bases. Here the CDR3 DNA reads TGTGCCAGCAGCTTAGGGGCGACAGTGGGGACCGGGGAGCTGTTTTTT. This translates into CASSLGATVGTGELFF.

The rearrangement uses TRBV7-2 and TRBJ1-4; 9 bases map to TRBD1. This CDR3 is built from 15 residues. Unmatched junction bases numbered 6, after V lost 2 bases and J lost 8 bases. In germline, CDR1 is SGHTA, CDR2 FQGNSA. The CDR3 nucleotides are TGTGCCAGCAGCTTAACGACAGGGACAGGGGAAAAACTGTTTTTT. Translating gives CASSLTTGTGEKLFF.

This chain uses TRBV10-3 with TRBJ2-3; tentative D call: TRBD1 (6 bases). The CDR3 is 14 residues long. Trimming cost V 6 bases and J 2 bases, with 12 bases left between them. The V gene's germline CDR1 is ENHRY and CDR2 SYGVKD. In nucleotides, the CDR3 is TGTGCCATCAGGACGGGACAAAACACAGATACGCAGTATTTT. Translated: CAIRTGQNTDTQYF.

The V call is TRBV9, the J call TRBJ2-7; no reliable D call. V was shortened by 1 base and J by 2 bases, with 13 bases between the two germline ends. The CDR3 sequence is 15 residues long. Germline CDR1 SGDLS, CDR2 YYNGEE. CDR3 loop: CASSVQAYNTYEQYF. The CDR3 DNA sequence: TGTGCCAGCAGCGTACAGGCCTACAACACCTACGAGCAGTACTTC.

The genes are TRBV5-1 and TRBJ1-2; 9 bases match TRBD1. Germline trimming cut 0 bases from V and 8 bases from J; bases unmatched to any gene: 5. Germline lookup yields CDR1 SGHRS and CDR2 YFSETQ. The CDR3 consists of 14 residues. CDR3 coding DNA: TGCGCCAGCAGCTTGGGGACAGGGGATAGGGGCTACACCTTC. It is translated as CASSLGTGDRGYTF.

This rearrangement joins TRBV28 to TRBJ1-2; D remains ambiguous. Germline CDR1 is MDHEN and CDR2 is SYDVKM. V shed 5 bases and J shed 7 bases, with 14 bases lying between them. The CDR3 has 13 residues. The CDR3 sequence: CASSAPGARGYTF. The CDR3 nucleotides read TGTGCCAGCAGTGCCCCAGGCGCCCGTGGCTACACCTTC.

Comments on this clone: Other DNA sequences in this sample translate to the same CDR3. J is TRBJ1-5 and V is TRBV10-3; D ambiguous. Between the trimmed V and J ends, which lost 2 bases and 0 bases, there was a span of 5 bases. This CDR3 contains 14 residues. In germline, CDR1 is ENHRY, CDR2 SYGVKD. For the CDR3, the DNA is TGTGCCATCAGTGAGGGGTATAGCAATCAGCCCCAGCATTTT. Translated, it gives CAISEGYSNQPQHF.

The chain has TRBV25-1 and TRBJ2-7, with D uncertain. Trimming removed 5 bases at V and 1 base at J, with 6 bases between. The CDR3 extends over 12 amino acids. Germline V gene lookup returns CDR1 MGHDK and CDR2 SYGVNS. CDR3 in amino acids: CASSQQSYEQYF. The CDR3 DNA follows: TGTGCCAGCAGTCAACAGTCCTACGAGCAGTACTTC.

The J gene is TRBJ2-5, the V gene TRBV7-9; D is possibly TRBD1 (6 bases). V shed 5 bases and J shed 2 bases, with 12 bases lying between them. CDR1 is SEHNR and CDR2 is FQNEAQ in the germline V gene (reference sequence). CDR3 size: 14 residues. In DNA, the CDR3 is TGTGCCAGCAGCCGGACAGCGAGGCAAGAGACCCAGTACTTC. It codes for CASSRTARQETQYF. The entire variable domain, with the rest obtained from reference TRBV7-9 and TRBJ2-5, is as follows: DTGVSQNPRHKITKRGQNVTFRCDPISEHNRLYWYRQTLGQGPEFLTYFQNEAQLEKSRLLSDRFSAERPKGSFSTLEIQRTEQGDSAMYLCASSRTARQETQYFGPGTRLLVL.

CDR3 loop: CASSWTNKYNEQFF. The CDR3 nucleotides read TGTGCCAGCAGTTGGACGAATAAGTACAATGAGCAGTTCTTC. V is TRBV27 and J is TRBJ2-1; D remains ambiguous. Trimming pared 4 bases from V and 4 bases from J, leaving 11 bases between. Per germline, CDR1 MNHEY and CDR2 SMNVEV (reference sequence). The CDR3 has 14 amino acids.

About this clone itself: One junction end disagrees with the germline gene, perhaps due to a read error. This sequence joins TRBV7-3 and TRBJ2-2; 9 bases map to TRBD2. The CDR3 is 15 residues long. Germline CDR1 SGHTA, CDR2 FQGTGA. Here the CDR3 DNA reads TGTGCCAGCAGGTTAATAGCGGGAGTCACCGGGGAGCTGTTTTTT. Amino acids: CASRLIAGVTGELFF.

The genes are TRBV14 and TRBJ2-7; D unresolved. The V end was cut by 1 base, the J end by 7 bases, with 11 bases between. Germline CDR1 is SGHDN and CDR2 is FVKESK. The CDR3 has 13 residues. The CDR3 region is CASSQVSLFEQYF. As DNA, the CDR3 is TGTGCCAGCAGCCAAGTATCCCTCTTTGAGCAGTACTTC.

The chain joins TRBV18 to TRBJ2-3; 11 bases match TRBD2. The V segment lost 2 bases and the J segment 4 bases; nucleotides outside the gene matches: 5. Germline assignment: CDR1 KGHSH and CDR2 LQKENI. The CDR3 runs to 16 residues. The chain's CDR3 is CASSPLLAGVADTQYF. The CDR3 nucleotides read TGTGCCAGCTCACCATTACTAGCGGGAGTCGCAGATACGCAGTATTTT.

The rearrangement uses TRBV14 and TRBJ2-1; 13 nucleotides align to TRBD2. CDR1 and CDR2 (germline): SGHDN, FVKESK. The CDR3 covers 21 residues. The V segment lost 0 bases and the J segment 4 bases; nucleotides outside the gene matches: 15. The CDR3 region has the DNA TGTGCCAGCAGCCAAGATCAGGGGACTAGCGGGGCCAAAGGGGTATACAATGAGCAGTTCTTC. Translating it yields CASSQDQGTSGAKGVYNEQFF.

V and J are TRBV27 and TRBJ2-2; possible D gene TRBD1, 6 bases. Germline V CDR1 and CDR2: MNHEY, SMNVEV (reference sequence). The CDR3 sequence is 14 residues long. Between the trimmed V and J ends, which lost 3 bases and 4 bases, there was a span of 9 bases. In DNA, the CDR3 is TGTGCCAGCAGTTTTGCAGGGGCCACCGGGGAGCTGTTTTTT. It codes for CASSFAGATGELFF.

The chain is built from TRBV7-3 and TRBJ2-2; 10 bases map to TRBD2. The junction had 1 base not matched to a gene; V was cut back by 3 bases and J by 6 bases. CDR3 length equals 14 residues. Germline CDR1 is SGHTA and CDR2 is FQGTGA. CDR3 sequence (DNA): TGTGCCAGCAGCTTGAGCGGGAGGGCCGGGGAGCTGTTTTTT. Encoded protein: CASSLSGRAGELFF.

The rearrangement joins TRBV15 to TRBJ2-7, with 7 bases matching TRBD2. The CDR3 has 15 residues. The junction had 4 bases not matched to a gene; V was cut back by 1 base and J by 1 base. Germline-derived CDR1 and CDR2 are LNHNV and YYDKDF (reference sequence). The CDR3 DNA reads TGTGCCACCAGCAGAGCGGGAGGTGGGTCCTACGAGCAGTACTTC. Translating gives CATSRAGGGSYEQYF.

This clone appeared a single time. The chain couples TRBV7-6 to TRBJ2-5, with TRBD2 identical over 13 bases. The germline CDR1 and CDR2 sequences are SGHVS and FNYEAQ. Trimming took 2 bases from V and 2 from J; bases not matched to a gene: 5. CDR3 length: 17 residues. CDR3 DNA sequence: TGTGCCAGCAGCTTACTTGGGACTAGCGGGACTCAAGAGACCCAGTACTTC. It codes for CASSLLGTSGTQETQYF.

In this sample, this clone turned up once. J is TRBJ1-2 and V is TRBV25-1; possibly TRBD1 for D (5 bases). Germline V gene data show CDR1 as MGHDK and CDR2 as SYGVNS. CDR3 length: 14 amino acids. V was trimmed by 3 bases and J by 4 bases, leaving 12 bases between them. The CDR3 nucleotides read TGTGCCAGCAGTGATCCTACAGGTCCCTATGGCTACACCTTC. This translates into CASSDPTGPYGYTF.

CDR3 nucleotides: TGTGCCAGCAGCCAAACCATTGCACTTAGTACCGGTACGCAGTATTTT. Translation gives CASSQTIALSTGTQYF. This chain connects TRBV5-4 to TRBJ2-3; D remains ambiguous. CDR1 is SGHNT and CDR2 is YYREEE in the germline V gene (reference sequence). Deletions cut 4 bases from V and 8 bases from J, with 23 bases between. This CDR3 contains 16 residues.

This chain links TRBV19 with TRBJ2-7; D remains ambiguous. The V and J ends lost 5 bases and 3 bases respectively, with 17 bases between them. The germline V gene has CDR1 LNHDA and CDR2 SQIVND (reference sequence). CDR3 length: 15 residues. CDR3 nucleotide sequence: TGTGCCAGTAGTGAAGTCACCGCTCTTTTCTACGAGCAGTACTTC. Translation: CASSEVTALFYEQYF.

The chain combines TRBV6-5 with TRBJ1-1; 8 bases are a match to TRBD1. From germline, CDR1 is MNHEY and CDR2 SVGAGI. This CDR3 is built from 16 residues. V shed 0 bases, J shed 3 bases, and the junction held 6 bases outside the gene matches. The CDR3 DNA reads TGTGCCAGCAGTTACTCTTTTTACAGGGGGGACACTGAAGCTTTCTTT. Translated: CASSYSFYRGDTEAFF.

The V call is TRBV7-2, the J call TRBJ2-3; D uncertain. Trimming took 5 bases from V and 0 from J, leaving 12 bases between them. In germline, CDR1 is SGHTA, CDR2 FQGNSA. This CDR3 has 15 residues. CDR3 DNA: TGTGCCAGCAGCCGATCCGGTAGGAGCACAGATACGCAGTATTTT. Amino acids: CASSRSGRSTDTQYF.

CDR3 coding DNA: TGTGCCAGCTCAGCGGCGCCGGGACAGGATGATGGCTACACCTTC. Its translation: CASSAAPGQDDGYTF. The rearrangement links TRBV18 to TRBJ1-2; 8 bases are shared with TRBD1. This CDR3 is 15 amino acids long. J gave up 6 bases and V 5 bases, and 11 bases lay outside the gene matches. Germline lookup yields CDR1 KGHSH and CDR2 LQKENI.

The rearrangement links TRBV5-5 to TRBJ1-1; weak D call: TRBD1 (5 bases). Germline-derived CDR1 and CDR2 are SGHKS and YYEKEE (reference sequence). This CDR3 comprises 17 residues. Trimming took off 5 bases at V and 11 bases at J, with 31 bases between the two ends. CDR3 region: CASRISGFRGGLPWAFF. The CDR3 DNA is TGTGCCAGCAGGATCTCAGGCTTTAGGGGTGGCTTGCCATGGGCTTTCTTT.

The V and J genes are TRBV29-1 and TRBJ2-7; D is perhaps TRBD1 or TRBD2 (5 bases each). This CDR3 has 12 residues. Trimming removed 4 bases from V and 3 bases from J, with 10 bases in between. Germline V CDR1 and CDR2: SQVTM, ANQGSEA. This chain's CDR3 is CSVGGGNYEQYF. CDR3 nucleotides: TGCAGCGTTGGTGGGGGAAACTACGAGCAGTACTTC.

The chain carries TRBV19 and TRBJ1-2, with 7 bases matching TRBD1. V lost 8 bases, J lost 5 bases, and 5 bases stayed unmatched. Germline V gives CDR1 LNHDA, CDR2 SQIVND (reference sequence). CDR3 length: 12 residues. The CDR3 protein is CASGQAKYGYTF. CDR3 coding DNA: TGTGCCAGTGGACAGGCGAAATATGGCTACACCTTC.

As to this clone: Within the sample, other DNA sequences also encode this same CDR3. The V and J genes are TRBV7-9 and TRBJ1-4; D is uncertain. Trimming removed 8 bases at V and 7 bases at J, with 8 bases between. The CDR3 is 11 amino acids. The germline V gene encodes CDR1 SEHNR and CDR2 FQNEAQ (reference sequence). The CDR3 region has the DNA TGTGCCAGCTCCCCCGGTGAAAAACTGTTTTTT. This translates into CASSPGEKLFF. Using reference TRBV7-9 and TRBJ1-4 for the parts outside the CDR3, the full variable domain is DTGVSQNPRHKITKRGQNVTFRCDPISEHNRLYWYRQTLGQGPEFLTYFQNEAQLEKSRLLSDRFSAERPKGSFSTLEIQRTEQGDSAMYLCASSPGEKLFFGSGTQLSVL.